Listed below are T cell receptor beta chains from one sample, sequenced in a study of tumor and adjacent non-tumor tissue in lung cancer. A single record per CDR3 protein comes from TCRdb applying MiXCR to the multiplex PCR reads. In the table there are just over 200,000 distinct CDR3 sequences, 60% to 75% of which are singletons. The material sequenced was lung tumor tissue. These receptors all come from a man in his sixties with non-small cell lung cancer. Each CDR3 is given with its conserved first and last residue. The D gene is left open where the match is weak. Size values are once, few and many counts, or a class for expanded clones, and some rows have none.

>NA|TRBV28|TRBJ2-7|TRBD2
TGTGCCAGCAGTACTCGACTAGCAGGGGAGCAGTACTTC
CASSTRLAGEQYF
>once|TRBV6-5|TRBJ2-6|TRBD2
TGTGCCAGCAGTTTAGCGGGGGCCAGATCTGGGGCCAGCGTCCTGACTTTC
CASSLAGARSGASVLTF
>NA|TRBV29-1|TRBJ2-5|NA
TGCAGCGTGTTGGACCAAAAGCAGGAGACCCAGTACTTC
CSVLDQKQETQYF
>few|TRBV7-2|TRBJ2-3|NA
TGTGCCAGCGGGGGGCTGGCGGGAGTTCTGGATACGCAGTATTTT
CASGGLAGVLDTQYF
>few|TRBV10-3|TRBJ1-2|NA
TGTGCCATCAGCAAGCCCGGGTCTAACTATGGCTACACCTTC
CAISKPGSNYGYTF
>NA|TRBV6-2/TRBV6-3|TRBJ2-7|NA
TGTGTCAGCAGTTACCAACCCGGGACAAGGGGCGAGGAGCAGTACTTC
CVSSYQPGTRGEEQYF
>many|TRBV4-3|TRBJ2-7|NA
TGCGCCAGCAGCCAGGCCCGGGGCCCCGGCGAGCAGTACTTC
CASSQARGPGEQYF
>many|TRBV11-3|TRBJ2-5|TRBD1
TGTGCCAGCAGCCGCCAAGACAGGGGCGGAGAGACCCAGTACTTC
CASSRQDRGGETQYF
>few|TRBV20-1|TRBJ2-5|TRBD1
TGCAGTGCTAGTCAACAGGGGACCCAAGAGACCCAGTACTTC
CSASQQGTQETQYF
>NA|TRBV4-2|TRBJ2-7|NA
TGTGCCAGCAGCCAAGAGTATAGGGCCGTCCCAACCTACGAGCAGTACTTC
CASSQEYRAVPTYEQYF
>NA|TRBV29-1|TRBJ1-1|NA
TGCAGAGTTGAAGAGAACACTGAAGCTTTCTTT
CRVEENTEAFF
>few|TRBV6-6|TRBJ1-4|NA
TGTGCCAGCACCCTGACAGAGCCGAATGAAAAACTGTTTTTT
CASTLTEPNEKLFF
>NA|TRBV29-1|TRBJ1-1|NA
TGCAGTCTCCACGGGACAAGGAACACTGAAGCTTTCTTT
CSLHGTRNTEAFF
>few|TRBV4-3|TRBJ2-7|NA
TGCGCCAGCAGCCAAGACGGGGGACTTCCTCCTGGAGAGCAGTACTTC
CASSQDGGLPPGEQYF
>NA|TRBV6-5|TRBJ2-1|TRBD2
TGTGCCAGCAGTCGACTAGCGGGGACCTACAATGAGCAGTTCTTC
CASSRLAGTYNEQFF
>NA|TRBV20-1|TRBJ1-1|NA
TGCAGTGCTAGGCCGTGGGGTATGAACACTGAAGCTTTCTTT
CSARPWGMNTEAFF
>NA|TRBV5-1|TRBJ1-2|TRBD1
TGCGCCAGCAGAAAACTGGTAACAGGGGGCGCGGAGGGCTACACCTTC
CASRKLVTGGAEGYTF
>NA|TRBV20-1|TRBJ2-5|NA
TGCAGTGCTAGAGTCGGTAGCGAGACCCAGTACTTC
CSARVGSETQYF
>NA|TRBV6-5|TRBJ1-2|NA
TGTGCCAGCAGTGGAGTCTTAGACGAGGGGGAACAATACGTTGCGTCGTATGGCTACACCTTC
CASSGVLDEGEQYVASYGYTF
>NA|TRBV6-2/TRBV6-3|TRBJ2-1|TRBD2
TGTGCCAGCAGCAAAGGAGACGGGAGGGCCAACGAGCAGTTCTTC
CASSKGDGRANEQFF
>many|TRBV24-1|TRBJ2-1|TRBD2
TGTGCCACCAAGGAGACGTGGGGGGGAGGGGAGTTCTTC
CATKETWGGGEFF
>NA|TRBV20-1|TRBJ1-1|NA
TGCAGCGCTAGTATGTCCCGATGGAACACTGAAGCTTCCTTT
CSASMSRWNTEASF
>NA|TRBV12-3/TRBV12-4|TRBJ2-3|NA
TGTGGCAGCAGTTTGGGCAATCAGCCCCAGTATTTT
CGSSLGNQPQYF
>once|TRBV7-2|TRBJ2-3|NA
TGTGCCAGCAGCCAAAGTTCGGATACGCAGTATTTT
CASSQSSDTQYF
>NA|TRBV6-2/TRBV6-3|TRBJ2-1|NA
TGTGTCAGCAGTTACTCTCCGGAGGCCTACAATGAGCAGTTCTTC
CVSSYSPEAYNEQFF
>NA|TRBV12-3/TRBV12-4|TRBJ1-2|NA
TGTGCCAGCAGTGCAAGGGAACATGGCTACACCTTC
CASSAREHGYTF
>few|TRBV7-9|TRBJ2-5|NA
TGTGCCAGCAGCTTAAGGTTCGACAGGACATCTAAAGAGACCCAGTACTTC
CASSLRFDRTSKETQYF
>NA|TRBV20-1|TRBJ1-4|NA
TGCAGTGTTAGACATCAAGGGGATAATGAAAAACTGTTTTTT
CSVRHQGDNEKLFF
>NA|TRBV29-1|TRBJ1-2|NA
TGCAGCGTTGAAGCGGGGGCGGGGAGTTATGGCTACACCTTC
CSVEAGAGSYGYTF
>few|TRBV30|TRBJ1-5|NA
TGTGCCTGGAAGCAGAAGAGTAAAGCCTATAGCAATCAGCCCCAGCATTTT
CAWKQKSKAYSNQPQHF
>NA|TRBV5-8|TRBJ1-5|TRBD1
TGTGCCAGCAGCAACGGCGAGGGGGCACGCAATCAGCCCCAGCATTTT
CASSNGEGARNQPQHF
>once|TRBV20-1|TRBJ2-1|NA
TGCAATGTTAGAGATGAAGTAGAATCCTACAATGAGCAGTTCTTC
CNVRDEVESYNEQFF
>NA|TRBV4-3|TRBJ2-3|TRBD2
TGCGCCAGCAGCCCTAGGGTAGCGGGAGGGGGAGCTTCAGATACGCAGTATTTT
CASSPRVAGGGASDTQYF